This entry describes one TCR beta chain. The antigen remains undetermined. This entry comes from a study of OX40 agonist ivuxolimab in advanced cancers. Profiled with immunoSEQ multiplex PCR; TCRdb holds only in-frame clones, not every one. The repertoire holds roughly 42,000 clones, with 86% as singletons. Autoimmune disease history or systemic immunosuppression meant exclusion. The study's findings and limits: What antigens the expanded peripheral T cells recognized was never established.

CDR1 and CDR2 from the germline V gene are SQVTM and ANQGSEA. Between the trimmed V and J ends, which lost 0 bases and 6 bases, there was a span of 15 bases. This CDR3 spans 14 amino acids. This TCR was sampled from an adult with an advanced solid tumor such as melanoma, head and neck, liver or kidney cancer. Sequenced here: CD4+ or CD8+ T cells sorted from blood, sampled in a trial of the OX40 agonist ivuxolimab. The chain combines TRBV29-1 with TRBJ2-7; unclear D gene. The CDR3 sequence: CSVEESPDTVEQYF. The CDR3 nucleotides read TGCAGCGTTGAAGAAAGTCCGGATACGGTCGAGCAGTACTTC.